This T cell receptor (beta chain) is drawn from a study of OX40 agonist ivuxolimab in advanced cancers. This clone occurred once. Sequencing used immunoSEQ multiplex PCR; TCRdb keeps in-frame clones, though not all of them. The table lists about 50,000 clones, nearly 85% of them singletons. CDR3 length equals 16 residues. J lost 2 bases, V lost 3 bases, and 7 bases had no gene match. In germline, CDR1 is KGHSH, CDR2 LQKENI. This chain uses TRBV18 with TRBJ2-1, with 7 bases that match TRBD1. The sample in question was CD4+ or CD8+ T cells sorted from blood, obtained in a trial of the OX40 agonist ivuxolimab. The sequence was obtained from an adult with an advanced solid tumor such as melanoma, head and neck, liver or kidney cancer. The CDR3 DNA follows: TGTGCCAGCTCACCCGACCCCGGACAGGCCTACAATGAGCAGTTCTTC. Its protein is CASSPDPGQAYNEQFF.